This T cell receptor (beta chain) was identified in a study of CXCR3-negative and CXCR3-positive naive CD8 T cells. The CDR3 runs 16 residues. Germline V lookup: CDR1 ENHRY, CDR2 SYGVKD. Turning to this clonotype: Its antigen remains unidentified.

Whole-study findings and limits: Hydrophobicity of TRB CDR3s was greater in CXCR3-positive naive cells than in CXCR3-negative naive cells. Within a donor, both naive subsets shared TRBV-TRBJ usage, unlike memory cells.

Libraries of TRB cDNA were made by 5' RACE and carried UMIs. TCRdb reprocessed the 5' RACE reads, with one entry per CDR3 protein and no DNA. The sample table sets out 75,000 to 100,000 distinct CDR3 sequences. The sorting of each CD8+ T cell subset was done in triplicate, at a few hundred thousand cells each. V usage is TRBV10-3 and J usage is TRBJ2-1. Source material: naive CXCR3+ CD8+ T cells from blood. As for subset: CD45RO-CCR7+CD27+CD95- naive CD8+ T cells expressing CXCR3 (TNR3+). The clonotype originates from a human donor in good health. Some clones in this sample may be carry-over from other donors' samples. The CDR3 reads CAISESLTASYNEQFF.